The subject of this entry is one T cell receptor beta chain. No antigen is known for it. Priming with a constant-region primer yielded TCR beta cDNA from 400 to 550 ng total RNA. Nested multiplex PCR, run for three rounds with slightly modified ARM-PCR, yielded TCR beta libraries. It was with TRBV1-TRBV30 forward primers and a C-beta reverse primer that the first two PCR rounds were run, at about 9 cycles each. TCRdb called the multiplex PCR reads again in MiXCR, with one record for every CDR3 protein. The table includes about 70,000 distinct CDR3 sequences, nearly 70% detected once. From unsorted bulk tissue weighing roughly 17-34 mg, DNA and RNA were co-extracted. This sample was included in a study of tumor-infiltrating lymphocytes in primary liver carcinoma. Looking at the study overall: The patient group consisted of men and women aged 30 to 69 years.

Study results and caveats: Compared with blood, tumor repertoires held significantly more in their top 250 clones. Roughly 7.5-24% of top clones, and no more, occurred in all five tumor regions.

Trimming shortened V by 5 bases and J by 3 bases, and 11 bases separated the two germline ends. This CDR3 comprises 12 residues. The germline gives CDR1 GTSNPN, CDR2 SVGIG (reference sequence). The V and J genes are TRBV30 and TRBJ2-7; D might be TRBD1 (5 bases). This TCR derives from a middle-aged man with primary liver carcinoma and hepatitis B virus infection. Sequenced: liver tumor tissue from sampling region 4. Subset reported: tumor region T4, right-lateral pole. CDR3: CAWSGQNYEQYF. DNA for the CDR3: TGTGCCTGGTCAGGGCAGAACTACGAGCAGTACTTC.